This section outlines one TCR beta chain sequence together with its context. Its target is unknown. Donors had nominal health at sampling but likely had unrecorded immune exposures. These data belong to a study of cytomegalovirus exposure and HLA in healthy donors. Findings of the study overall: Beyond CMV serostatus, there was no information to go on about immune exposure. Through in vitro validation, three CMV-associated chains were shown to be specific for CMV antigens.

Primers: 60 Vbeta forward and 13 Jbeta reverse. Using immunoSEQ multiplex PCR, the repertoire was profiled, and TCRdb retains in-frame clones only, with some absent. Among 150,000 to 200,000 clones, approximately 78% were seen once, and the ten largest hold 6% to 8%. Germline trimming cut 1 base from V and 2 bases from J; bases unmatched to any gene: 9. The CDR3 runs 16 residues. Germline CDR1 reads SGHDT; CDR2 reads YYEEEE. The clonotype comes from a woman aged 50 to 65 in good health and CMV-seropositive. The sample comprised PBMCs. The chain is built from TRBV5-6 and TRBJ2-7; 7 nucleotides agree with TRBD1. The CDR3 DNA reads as TGTGCCAGCAGCTTGACTTTACAGGGGAGCCCCTACGAGCAGTACTTC. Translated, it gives CASSLTLQGSPYEQYF. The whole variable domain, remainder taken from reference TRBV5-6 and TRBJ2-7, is DAGVTQSPTHLIKTRGQQVTLRCSPKSGHDTVSWYQQALGQGPQFIFQYYEEEERQRGNFPDRFSGHQFPNYSSELNVNALLLGDSALYLCASSLTLQGSPYEQYFGPGTRLTVT.